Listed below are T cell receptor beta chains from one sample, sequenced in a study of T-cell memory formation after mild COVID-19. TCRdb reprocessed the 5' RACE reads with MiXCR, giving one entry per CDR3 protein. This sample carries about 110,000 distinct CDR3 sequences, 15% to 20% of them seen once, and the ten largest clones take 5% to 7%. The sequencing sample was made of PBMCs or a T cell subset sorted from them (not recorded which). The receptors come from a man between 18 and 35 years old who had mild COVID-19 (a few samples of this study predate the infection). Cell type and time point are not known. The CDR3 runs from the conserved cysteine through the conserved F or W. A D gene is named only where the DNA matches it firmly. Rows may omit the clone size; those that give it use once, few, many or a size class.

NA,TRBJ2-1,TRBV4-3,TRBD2,TGCGCCAGCAGCCTCGGACTAGACCTTCATGAGCAGTTCTTC,CASSLGLDLHEQFF
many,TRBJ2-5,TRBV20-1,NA,TGCAGTGCTAGACAGGTTTCTGACGAGACCCAGTACTTC,CSARQVSDETQYF
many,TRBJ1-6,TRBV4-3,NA,TGCGCCAGCAGCCAAGAGGACTATAATTCACCCCTCCACTTT,CASSQEDYNSPLHF
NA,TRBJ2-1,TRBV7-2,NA,TGTGCCAGCAGCCAGACTAGTGAGCAGTTCTTC,CASSQTSEQFF
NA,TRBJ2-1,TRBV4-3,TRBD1,TGCGCCAGCAGCCCCGAGGGACAGGGAACCTACAATGAGCAGTTCTTC,CASSPEGQGTYNEQFF
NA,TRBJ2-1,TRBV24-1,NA,TGTGCCACCAGTGGACTCGGCGGGAATGAGCAGTTCTTC,CATSGLGGNEQFF
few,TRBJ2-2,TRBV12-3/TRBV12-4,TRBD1,TGTGCCAGCAGTACCGGGACAGAGGGAAAGCTGTTTTTT,CASSTGTEGKLFF
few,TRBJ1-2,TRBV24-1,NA,TGTGCCACCAGTCAATCCCAGGGTTTTGGAGGCTACACCTTC,CATSQSQGFGGYTF
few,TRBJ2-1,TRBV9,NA,TGTGCCAGCGCGGCAGGGGATTTCAATGAGCAGTTCTTC,CASAAGDFNEQFF
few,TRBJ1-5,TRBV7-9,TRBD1,TGTGCCAGCAGCTCCGGGACAGGGGCAACTCAGCCCCAGCATTTT,CASSSGTGATQPQHF
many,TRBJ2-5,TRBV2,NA,TGTGCCAGCAAGGGGAAATGGCTAGAGACCCAGTACTTC,CASKGKWLETQYF
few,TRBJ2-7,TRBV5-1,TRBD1,TGCGCCAGCAGCTGGGACAGGGGCGAGCAGTACTTC,CASSWDRGEQYF
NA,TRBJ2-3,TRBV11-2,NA,TGTGCCAGCAGAACAGCAGGGGTGAGAGATACGCAGTATTTT,CASRTAGVRDTQYF
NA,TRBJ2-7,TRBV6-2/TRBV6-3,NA,TGTGCCAGCAGCGGAGGGAACTCCTACGAGCAGTACTTC,CASSGGNSYEQYF
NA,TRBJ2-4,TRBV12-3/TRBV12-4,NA,TGTGCCAGCAGTTTAGCGGACGGTCAAAACATTCAGTACTTC,CASSLADGQNIQYF
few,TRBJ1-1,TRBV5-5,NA,TGTGCCAGCAGCCCACAACCCCTCGGCCTGAACACTGAAGCTTTCTTT,CASSPQPLGLNTEAFF
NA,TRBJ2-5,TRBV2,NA,TGTGCCAGCAGTGGATATCCGGGAGAGACCCAGTACTTC,CASSGYPGETQYF
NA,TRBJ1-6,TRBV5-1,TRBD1,TGCGCCAGCAGCTTGGAGGGACAGGGCACTTCACCCCTCCACTTT,CASSLEGQGTSPLHF
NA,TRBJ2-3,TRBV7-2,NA,TGTGCCAGCAGCGCCAGACTAGTTGCGCTGGATACGCAGTATTTT,CASSARLVALDTQYF
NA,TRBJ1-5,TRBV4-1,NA,TGCGCCAGCAGCTCCCGGCTGACTTCTAGCAATCAGCCCCAGCATTTT,CASSSRLTSSNQPQHF
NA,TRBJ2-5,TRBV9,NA,TGTGCCAGCAGCGTAGCGGCAGAAAAAGGGGAGACCCAGTACTTC,CASSVAAEKGETQYF
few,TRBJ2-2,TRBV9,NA,TGTGCCAGCAGCGCTCTGGAAAAGGCCGGGGAGCTGTTTTTT,CASSALEKAGELFF
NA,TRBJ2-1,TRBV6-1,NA,TGTGCCAGCACGCCCGTACGGGGCCACTACAATGAGCAGTTCTTC,CASTPVRGHYNEQFF
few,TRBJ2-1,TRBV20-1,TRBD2,TGCAGTGCTAGAGAATCCCTGGGCGGGGGGCCGGCGAATGAGCAGTTCTTC,CSARESLGGGPANEQFF
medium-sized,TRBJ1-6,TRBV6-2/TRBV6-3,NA,TGTGCCAGCAGTTACTCGGGGGGGACTTCACCCCTCCACTTT,CASSYSGGTSPLHF
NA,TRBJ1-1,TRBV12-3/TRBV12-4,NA,TGTGCCAGCAGTTTTTTTGTGGGAGGGACTGAAGCTTTCTTT,CASSFFVGGTEAFF
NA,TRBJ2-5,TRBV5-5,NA,TGTGCCAGCAGCTTTGGCGTTGGCCAAGAGACCCAGTACTTC,CASSFGVGQETQYF
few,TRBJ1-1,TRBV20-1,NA,TGCAGTGCTAGAGAGACAGTTACAACTGAAGCTTTCTTT,CSARETVTTEAFF
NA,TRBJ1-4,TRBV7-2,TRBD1,TGTGCCAGCAGACGGACAGGGGGATATGAAAAACTGTTTTTT,CASRRTGGYEKLFF
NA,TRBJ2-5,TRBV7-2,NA,TGTGCCAGCAGCCCAGGGGCGGGGACCCAGTACTTC,CASSPGAGTQYF
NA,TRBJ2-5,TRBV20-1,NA,TGCAGTGCTAGAAACCCGGTGAAAGAGACCCAGTACTTC,CSARNPVKETQYF
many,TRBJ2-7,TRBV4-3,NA,TGCGCCAGCAGCCAAGAATTTATGGGGGGCGGGCAGTACTTC,CASSQEFMGGGQYF
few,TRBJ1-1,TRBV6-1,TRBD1,TGTGCCAGCAAGGGGGCATGGAACACTGAAGCTTTCTTT,CASKGAWNTEAFF
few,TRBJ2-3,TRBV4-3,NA,TGCGCCAGCAGCCAAGAGCCCCCAGATACGCAGTATTTT,CASSQEPPDTQYF
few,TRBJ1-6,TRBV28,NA,TGTGCCAGCAGCCCCCGGCTTACAGGGTACTCACCCCTCCACTTT,CASSPRLTGYSPLHF
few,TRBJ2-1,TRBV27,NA,TGTGCCAGCAGTTCAGCCGGAGATTTCTACAATGAGCAGTTCTTC,CASSSAGDFYNEQFF
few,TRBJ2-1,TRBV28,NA,TGTGCCAGCAGGACCTCCGGGGGCGGTGAGCAGTTCTTC,CASRTSGGGEQFF
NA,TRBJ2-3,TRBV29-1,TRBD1,TGCAGCGTTCCCGGGACAGGGGAAGATACGCAGTATTTT,CSVPGTGEDTQYF
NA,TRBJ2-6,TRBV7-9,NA,TGTGCCAGCAGGTCCGTTATGGGGGCCAACGTCCTGACTTTC,CASRSVMGANVLTF
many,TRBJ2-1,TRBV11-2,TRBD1,TGTGCCAGCAGCTTAAGGTTGGACAGGGGGCTTAGTGAGCAGTTCTTC,CASSLRLDRGLSEQFF
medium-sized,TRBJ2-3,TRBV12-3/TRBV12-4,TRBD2,TGTGCCAGCAGTTTCGGGGGGGCCGGAGATACGCAGTATTTT,CASSFGGAGDTQYF
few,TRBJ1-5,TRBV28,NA,TGTGCCAGCAGTCAGGGGACCCAGCCCCAGCATTTT,CASSQGTQPQHF
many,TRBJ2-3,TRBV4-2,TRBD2,TGTGCCAGCAGCCTGGGCGGGGGGACTAGCACAGATACGCAGTATTTT,CASSLGGGTSTDTQYF
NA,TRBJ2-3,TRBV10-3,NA,TGTGCCATCACCGACCGAGCCGAGGATACGCAGTATTTT,CAITDRAEDTQYF
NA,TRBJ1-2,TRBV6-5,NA,TGTGCCAGCAGTTCCCCTGCCGGGGTGAACTATGGCTACACCTTC,CASSSPAGVNYGYTF
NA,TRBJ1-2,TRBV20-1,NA,TGCAGTGATGGGGGGGGCTGGGGTTCTTATGGCTACACCTTC,CSDGGGWGSYGYTF
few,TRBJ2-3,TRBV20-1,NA,TGCAGTAGAGGGGGGACCGACACAGATACGCAGTATTTT,CSRGGTDTDTQYF
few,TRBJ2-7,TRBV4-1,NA,TGCGCCAGCAGCCAAGATCGAGGCACCCCCTACGAGCAGTACTTC,CASSQDRGTPYEQYF
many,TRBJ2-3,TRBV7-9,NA,TGTGCCAGCAGCTTATTGCGCACAGATACGCAGTATTTT,CASSLLRTDTQYF
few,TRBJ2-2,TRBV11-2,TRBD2,TGTGCCAGCAGAATACGGGGGGGCTACGGGGAGCTGTTTTTT,CASRIRGGYGELFF
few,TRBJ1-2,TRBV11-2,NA,TGTGCCAGCAGCTTAATCGGGTCTATCTATGGCTACACCTTC,CASSLIGSIYGYTF
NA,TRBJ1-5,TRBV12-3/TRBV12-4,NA,TGTGCCAGCAGTACCCGATCCCGCAATCAGCCCCAGCATTTT,CASSTRSRNQPQHF
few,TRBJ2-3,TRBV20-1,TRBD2,TGCAGTGCTTCAGCGGGGGGGCGAACAGATACGCAGTATTTT,CSASAGGRTDTQYF
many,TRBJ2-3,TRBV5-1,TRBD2,TGCGCCAGCAGCTTGGCTCTAGCGGGGATGGCAGATACGCAGTATTTT,CASSLALAGMADTQYF
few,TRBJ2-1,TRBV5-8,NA,TGTGCCAGCAGCTTGCTGGAGTACGATGAGCAGTTCTTC,CASSLLEYDEQFF